This T cell receptor (beta chain) was documented in a study of blood T cell repertoires in COVID-19. At the level of the study: The United States, Italy and Spain were the sources of the acute and convalescent COVID-19 samples. Nucleic acid was either cDNA or gDNA, and it came from T cells, B-cell-depleted T cells, or PBMCs.

Sequencing was performed with immunoSEQ multiplex PCR; in TCRdb, only in-frame clones are kept and a portion is missing. The table has some 75,000 clones, around 80% seen once. V shed 4 bases and J shed 2 bases, with 8 bases lying between them. The CDR3 extends over 13 amino acids. Germline V gene data show CDR1 as LGHDT and CDR2 as YNNKEL (reference sequence). The source of this sequence is a woman of 80 years or more with active or convalescent COVID-19. This chain uses TRBV3-1 (or the pseudogene TRBV3-2) with TRBJ2-5, with D possibly being TRBD1 (5 bases). Specimen: peripheral blood. The CDR3 region is CASSRSGQETQYF. DNA for the CDR3: TGTGCCAGCAGCCGATCAGGGCAAGAGACCCAGTACTTC.